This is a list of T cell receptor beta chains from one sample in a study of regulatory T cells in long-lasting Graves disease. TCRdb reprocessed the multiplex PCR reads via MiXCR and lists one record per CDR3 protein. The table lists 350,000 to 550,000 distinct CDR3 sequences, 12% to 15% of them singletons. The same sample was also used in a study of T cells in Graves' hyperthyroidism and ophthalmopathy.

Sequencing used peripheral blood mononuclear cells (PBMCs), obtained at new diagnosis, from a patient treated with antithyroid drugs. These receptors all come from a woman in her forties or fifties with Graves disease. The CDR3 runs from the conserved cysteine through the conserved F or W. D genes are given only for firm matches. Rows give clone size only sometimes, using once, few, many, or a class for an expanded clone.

CDR3aa: CASSEFQRTEAFF
CDR3nt: TGTGCCAGCAGTGAATTCCAACGGACTGAAGCTTTCTTT
j_gene: TRBJ1-1
d_gene: -
abundance: many
v_gene: TRBV2

CDR3aa: CVSSHGQGASSYEQYF
CDR3nt: TGTGTCAGCAGCCACGGACAGGGGGCGAGCTCCTACGAGCAGTACTTC
j_gene: TRBJ2-7
d_gene: TRBD1
abundance: -
v_gene: TRBV3-1

CDR3aa: CASSPDLNTEAFF
CDR3nt: TGCGCCAGCAGCCCGGACCTGAACACTGAAGCTTTCTTT
j_gene: TRBJ1-1
d_gene: -
abundance: many
v_gene: TRBV5-1

CDR3aa: CASSPSAPSYNEQFF
CDR3nt: TGTGCCAGCAGCCCTAGTGCCCCCTCCTACAATGAGCAGTTCTTC
j_gene: TRBJ2-1
d_gene: -
abundance: many
v_gene: TRBV2

CDR3aa: CASSSGTWEFF
CDR3nt: TGTGCCAGCAGTTCCGGGACCTGGGAGTTCTTC
j_gene: TRBJ2-1
d_gene: -
abundance: many
v_gene: TRBV28

CDR3aa: CSVPPLSSYNEQFF
CDR3nt: TGCAGCGTCCCCCCCTTAAGCTCCTACAATGAGCAGTTCTTC
j_gene: TRBJ2-1
d_gene: -
abundance: many
v_gene: TRBV29-1

CDR3aa: CASSPRSIRVVGELFF
CDR3nt: TGTGCCAGCTCACCACGGTCCATAAGAGTCGTCGGGGAGCTGTTTTTT
j_gene: TRBJ2-2
d_gene: -
abundance: -
v_gene: TRBV18

CDR3aa: CASSSAGLTADEQYF
CDR3nt: TGTGCCAGCAGCTCCGCAGGGTTAACGGCGGATGAGCAGTACTTC
j_gene: TRBJ2-7
d_gene: -
abundance: many
v_gene: TRBV28

CDR3aa: CAISLDSGNTIYF
CDR3nt: TGTGCCATCAGTCTGGATTCTGGAAACACCATATATTTT
j_gene: TRBJ1-3
d_gene: -
abundance: -
v_gene: TRBV10-3

CDR3aa: CASTGLEGSYEQYF
CDR3nt: TGTGCCAGTACAGGGCTGGAGGGATCCTACGAGCAGTACTTC
j_gene: TRBJ2-7
d_gene: -
abundance: many
v_gene: TRBV6-1

CDR3aa: CSARDLGRGTGELFF
CDR3nt: TGCAGTGCTAGAGATTTAGGCAGGGGCACCGGGGAGCTGTTTTTT
j_gene: TRBJ2-2
d_gene: -
abundance: -
v_gene: TRBV20-1

CDR3aa: CAWSDGSRSYEQYF
CDR3nt: TGTGCCTGGAGTGACGGGAGTCGATCCTACGAGCAGTACTTC
j_gene: TRBJ2-7
d_gene: -
abundance: many
v_gene: TRBV30

CDR3aa: CASSLFILEPTYEQYF
CDR3nt: TGTGCCAGCAGTTTATTTATCCTCGAGCCCACCTACGAGCAGTACTTC
j_gene: TRBJ2-7
d_gene: -
abundance: many
v_gene: TRBV28

CDR3aa: CASSDGEGGQYF
CDR3nt: TGTGCCAGCAGCGACGGAGAGGGGGGGCAGTACTTC
j_gene: TRBJ2-7
d_gene: -
abundance: -
v_gene: TRBV7-2

CDR3aa: CASSPFLGTRTYEQYF
CDR3nt: TGTGCCAGCAGCCCCTTCTTAGGGACCCGAACCTACGAGCAGTACTTC
j_gene: TRBJ2-7
d_gene: -
abundance: many
v_gene: TRBV28

CDR3aa: CASSLGLAPGRSSYNEQFF
CDR3nt: TGCGCCAGCAGCTTGGGACTAGCGCCAGGGCGGAGCTCCTACAATGAGCAGTTCTTC
j_gene: TRBJ2-1
d_gene: TRBD2
abundance: few
v_gene: TRBV5-1

CDR3aa: CASRGENEKLFF
CDR3nt: TGCGCCAGCAGAGGGGAGAATGAAAAACTGTTTTTT
j_gene: TRBJ1-4
d_gene: -
abundance: -
v_gene: TRBV5-1

CDR3aa: CASSLVRGSDEQYF
CDR3nt: TGTGCCAGCAGCTTGGTCCGGGGGAGCGACGAGCAGTACTTC
j_gene: TRBJ2-7
d_gene: -
abundance: -
v_gene: TRBV5-5

CDR3aa: CASSRIFLAEATDTQYF
CDR3nt: TGTGCCAGCAGCCGGATTTTTCTAGCGGAAGCCACAGATACGCAGTATTTT
j_gene: TRBJ2-3
d_gene: TRBD2
abundance: -
v_gene: TRBV6-1

CDR3aa: CSVVGTGEETQYF
CDR3nt: TGCAGCGTTGTGGGGACAGGGGAGGAGACCCAGTACTTC
j_gene: TRBJ2-5
d_gene: TRBD1
abundance: few
v_gene: TRBV29-1

CDR3aa: CASKQTGQLNENEKLFF
CDR3nt: TGCGCCAGCAAACAAACAGGACAGCTAAACGAGAATGAAAAACTGTTTTTT
j_gene: TRBJ1-4
d_gene: -
abundance: few
v_gene: TRBV5-1

CDR3aa: CASSGTAITYEQYF
CDR3nt: TGTGCCAGCAGTGGAACAGCGATAACCTACGAGCAGTACTTC
j_gene: TRBJ2-7
d_gene: -
abundance: many
v_gene: TRBV5-8

CDR3aa: CASSLGAGNSYEQYF
CDR3nt: TGCGCCAGCAGCTTGGGAGCGGGAAACTCCTACGAGCAGTACTTC
j_gene: TRBJ2-7
d_gene: TRBD2
abundance: few
v_gene: TRBV5-1

CDR3aa: CASSIRDSNSPLHF
CDR3nt: TGTGCCAGCAGCATCCGGGACAGCAATTCACCCCTCCACTTT
j_gene: TRBJ1-6
d_gene: TRBD1
abundance: few
v_gene: TRBV3-1

CDR3aa: CASSLYPGQRSYEQYF
CDR3nt: TGCGCCAGCAGCTTGTACCCGGGACAACGGTCCTACGAGCAGTACTTC
j_gene: TRBJ2-7
d_gene: -
abundance: many
v_gene: TRBV5-1

CDR3aa: CASSQRAGGTDTQYF
CDR3nt: TGCGCCAGCAGCCAGCGAGCGGGAGGGACAGATACGCAGTATTTT
j_gene: TRBJ2-3
d_gene: TRBD2
abundance: many
v_gene: TRBV4-1

CDR3aa: CASNRGGWAEASF
CDR3nt: TGTGCCAGCAACCGCGGGGGGTGGGCTGAAGCTTCCTTT
j_gene: TRBJ1-1
d_gene: -
abundance: few
v_gene: TRBV12-3/TRBV12-4

CDR3aa: CASSSRLAGEGHIQYF
CDR3nt: TGTGCCAGCAGCTCGCGGTTAGCGGGAGAAGGACACATTCAGTACTTC
j_gene: TRBJ2-4
d_gene: TRBD2
abundance: -
v_gene: TRBV5-4

CDR3aa: CASSNPFPGTGRETQYF
CDR3nt: TGTGCCAGCAGTAACCCTTTTCCCGGGACAGGGCGAGAGACCCAGTACTTC
j_gene: TRBJ2-5
d_gene: TRBD1
abundance: many
v_gene: TRBV2

CDR3aa: CASSVSQDASPLHF
CDR3nt: TGTGCCAGCAGTGTTTCCCAGGACGCTTCACCCCTCCACTTT
j_gene: TRBJ1-6
d_gene: -
abundance: -
v_gene: TRBV6-1

CDR3aa: CASSPPGQGRGEKLFF
CDR3nt: TGTGCCAGCAGCCCGCCGGGACAGGGGCGCGGGGAAAAACTGTTTTTT
j_gene: TRBJ1-4
d_gene: TRBD1
abundance: many
v_gene: TRBV7-9

CDR3aa: CASSPGGEKWETQYF
CDR3nt: TGTGCCAGCAGTCCAGGGGGCGAGAAGTGGGAGACCCAGTACTTC
j_gene: TRBJ2-5
d_gene: TRBD1
abundance: -
v_gene: TRBV27

CDR3aa: CSVGTETQYF
CDR3nt: TGCAGCGTTGGGACAGAGACCCAGTACTTC
j_gene: TRBJ2-5
d_gene: -
abundance: -
v_gene: TRBV29-1

CDR3aa: CASRALAGGPNEQFF
CDR3nt: TGTGCCAGCAGAGCACTAGCGGGAGGGCCGAATGAGCAGTTCTTC
j_gene: TRBJ2-1
d_gene: TRBD2
abundance: many
v_gene: TRBV7-9

CDR3aa: CASSLVVGEGTQYF
CDR3nt: TGTGCCAGCAGCTTAGTGGTCGGAGAAGGTACGCAGTATTTT
j_gene: TRBJ2-3
d_gene: -
abundance: many
v_gene: TRBV7-9

CDR3aa: CATSDPNYARELFF
CDR3nt: TGTGCCACCAGTGATCCGAATTATGCCCGGGAGCTGTTTTTT
j_gene: TRBJ2-2
d_gene: -
abundance: -
v_gene: TRBV24-1

CDR3aa: CASSLAGTAPYEQYF
CDR3nt: TGTGCCAGCAGCTTAGCCGGGACAGCCCCCTACGAGCAGTACTTC
j_gene: TRBJ2-7
d_gene: TRBD1
abundance: -
v_gene: TRBV7-9